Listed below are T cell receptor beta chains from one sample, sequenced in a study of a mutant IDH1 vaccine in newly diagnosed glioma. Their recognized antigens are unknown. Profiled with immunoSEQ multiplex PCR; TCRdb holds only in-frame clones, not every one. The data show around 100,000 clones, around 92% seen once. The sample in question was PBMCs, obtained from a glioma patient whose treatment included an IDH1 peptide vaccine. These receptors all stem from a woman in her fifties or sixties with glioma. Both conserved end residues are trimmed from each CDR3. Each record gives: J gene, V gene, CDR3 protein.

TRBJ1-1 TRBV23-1 ASSQSRTVQAF
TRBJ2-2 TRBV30 AWSVAGTSGSTGELF
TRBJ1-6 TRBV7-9 ASSSDRGNSPLH
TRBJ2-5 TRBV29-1 SVERRDQY
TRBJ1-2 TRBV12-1 ASTPERTGPFYGYT
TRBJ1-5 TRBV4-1 ASSQGWGTQPQH
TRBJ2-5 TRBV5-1 ASSLQETSGGQETQY
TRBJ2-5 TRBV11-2 ASSSGTGGFGRTQY
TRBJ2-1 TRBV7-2 ASSQSPLNEQF
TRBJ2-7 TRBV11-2 ASRSAYEQY
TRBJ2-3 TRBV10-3 AIKIWSTDTQY
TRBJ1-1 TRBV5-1 ASSWTTGVNTEAF
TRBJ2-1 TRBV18 ASSAYIWGSSYNEQF
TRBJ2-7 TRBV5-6 ASSSDREGYEQY
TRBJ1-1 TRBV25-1 ASSERWRGRTEAF
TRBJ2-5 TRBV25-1 ATGKRETQY
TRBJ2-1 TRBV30 ASSELSITYTYNEQF
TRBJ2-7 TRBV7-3 ASSLRLAGEAYEQY
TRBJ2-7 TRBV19 ATSSLEGIEYEQY
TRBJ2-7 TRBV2 ASTRTSGRTYEQY
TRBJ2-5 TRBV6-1 ASSKTRAGQETQY
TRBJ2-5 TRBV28 ASSLPRGREETQY
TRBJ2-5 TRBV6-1 ASSETRRGRGETQY
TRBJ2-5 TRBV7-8 ASSPETETQY
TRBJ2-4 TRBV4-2 ASSQEEGENIQY
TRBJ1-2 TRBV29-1 SVEGRPRQNYGYT
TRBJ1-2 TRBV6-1 ASSEDPSSGYT
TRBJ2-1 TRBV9 ASSVGGITNEQF
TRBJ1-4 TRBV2 ASSDTSFLVGEKLF
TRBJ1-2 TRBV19 ASSIRGQGYGYT
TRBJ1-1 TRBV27 ASSSPGLNTEAF
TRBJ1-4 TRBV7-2 ASSLSLAGLYEKLF
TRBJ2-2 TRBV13 ASSLFGTSTGELF
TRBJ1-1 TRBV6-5 ASSYFRGNTEAF
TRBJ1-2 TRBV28 ASQDRDDYGYT
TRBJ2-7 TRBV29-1 SVSDWGTSGRAYEQY
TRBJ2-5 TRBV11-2 ASSQLKGRPTGETQY
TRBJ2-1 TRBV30 AWSRPGDLYNEQF
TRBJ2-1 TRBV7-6 ASSLFIKTSGRAEQF
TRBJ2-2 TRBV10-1 ASSEGRDTGELF
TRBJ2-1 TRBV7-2 ASSPGVFQGANEQF
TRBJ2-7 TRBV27 ASSPHTPTGGLDEQY
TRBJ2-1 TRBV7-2 ASSQGGGKVNEQF
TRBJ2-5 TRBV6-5 ASSYSNVLETQY
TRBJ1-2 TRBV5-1 ASSFTGTGGYT
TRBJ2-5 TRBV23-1 ASSQPTPGRKSTETQY
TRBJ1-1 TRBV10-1 ASKKVGGTEAF
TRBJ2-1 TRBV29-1 SVEGSTTSSYNEQF
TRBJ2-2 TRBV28 ASSLARGVSGELF
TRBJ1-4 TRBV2 ASSGDVDEKLF
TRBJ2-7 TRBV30 AWSAAYEQY